This TCR beta chain was identified during a study of Ad26.COV2.S vaccination and SARS-CoV-2 variants. Study overall: Ad26.COV2.S arm of COV1001 included the donor. Intramuscular Ad26.COV2.S at 5x10^10 or 1x10^11 viral particles.

Sample treatment: 15 to 20 received Ad26.COV2.S at low or high dose, single or two shots; about 5 received placebo; per-sample allocation not given. On day 63 after the first injection, vaccine and placebo recipients gave samples. In the vaccine, an Ad26 vector expressed the SARS-CoV-2 spike of the Wuhan strain. As concerns this clone: Its target is not known. The sample contains more than one DNA sequence encoding this CDR3.

Assay: immunoSEQ multiplex PCR; the TCRdb copy retains only in-frame clones and omits some. Counted here are 300,000 to 400,000 clones, about nine tenths occurring once; the ten biggest clones make up 5.5%. Study-level findings and limits: Individuals receiving vaccine had higher spike-specific TCR breadth than placebo recipients did.

The CDR3 length is 14 residues. Germline V gives CDR1 LNHNV, CDR2 YYDKDF (reference sequence). V lost 1 base, J lost 0 bases, and 5 bases lay in between. This chain joins TRBV15 and TRBJ2-3, with no clear D. The source was peripheral blood, collected in a trial of Ad26.COV2.S vaccine versus placebo. The sequence derives from a person aged 18-65 years who received the Ad26.COV2.S COVID-19 vaccine or a placebo. The CDR3 region is CATSRAGSTDTQYF. The CDR3 DNA follows: TGTGCCACCAGCAGAGCGGGTAGCACAGATACGCAGTATTTT. The whole variable domain, filled in from reference TRBV15 and TRBJ2-3, reads DAMVIQNPRYQVTQFGKPVTLSCSQTLNHNVMYWYQQKSSQAPKLLFHYYDKDFNNEADTPDNFQSRRPNTSFCFLDIRSPGLGDTAMYLCATSRAGSTDTQYFGPGTRLTVL.